The entry that follows covers one T cell receptor (beta chain) sequence. The data stem from a study of blood T cell repertoires in COVID-19. The authors' processing: The authors estimated nucleated cell counts from reference gene primer amplification. Sequenced by immunoSEQ multiplex PCR; TCRdb stores in-frame clones only, minus some. The V and J calls and the clone size are those of that table, but D and trimming were determined from the DNA. The repertoire includes about 170,000 clones, 82% of them detected once, and 20% to 25% sits in the top ten. Sequenced: peripheral blood. The clonotype originates from a woman older than 75 with acute or convalescent COVID-19.

CDR3 coding DNA: TGCGCCAGCGGGCGCTTAAAGGGACAGGGGGCAACTAATGAAAAACTGTTTTTT. Amino acid sequence: CASGRLKGQGATNEKLFF. This chain connects TRBV10-1 to TRBJ1-4, with 11 bases identical to TRBD1. V shed 8 bases and J 0 bases; nucleotides not matched to a gene: 11. The length of the CDR3 is 18 residues. Germline values: CDR1 WNHNN, CDR2 SYGVQD (reference sequence).